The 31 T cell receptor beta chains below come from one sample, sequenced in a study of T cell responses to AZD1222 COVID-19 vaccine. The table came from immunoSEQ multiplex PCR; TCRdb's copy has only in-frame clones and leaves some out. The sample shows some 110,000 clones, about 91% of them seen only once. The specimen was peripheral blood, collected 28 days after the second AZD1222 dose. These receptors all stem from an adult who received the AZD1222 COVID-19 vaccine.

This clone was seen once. The CDR3 DNA sequence: TGTGCCAGCAGCCCCCGACAGGGTTCGTTGGGCACCGGGGAGCTGTTTTTT. Its protein product is CASSPRQGSLGTGELFF. J is TRBJ2-2 and V is TRBV4-2; 7 bases map to TRBD1. Germline lookup yields CDR1 LGHNA and CDR2 YNFKEQ. Germline trimming cut 4 bases from V and 4 bases from J; bases unmatched to any gene: 12. This CDR3 region has 17 residues.

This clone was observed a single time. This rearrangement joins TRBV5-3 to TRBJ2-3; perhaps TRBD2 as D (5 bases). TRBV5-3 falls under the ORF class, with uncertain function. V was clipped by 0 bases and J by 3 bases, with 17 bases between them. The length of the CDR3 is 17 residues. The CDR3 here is CARSLGSGLRVTDTQYF. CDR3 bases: TGTGCCAGAAGCTTGGGGTCTGGACTGAGGGTAACAGATACGCAGTATTTT.

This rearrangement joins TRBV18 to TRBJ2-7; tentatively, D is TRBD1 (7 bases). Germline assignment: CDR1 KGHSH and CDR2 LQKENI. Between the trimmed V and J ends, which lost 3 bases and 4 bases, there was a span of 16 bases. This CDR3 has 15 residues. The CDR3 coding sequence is TGTGCCAGCTCACCTAACAGGGGAGGCGTATACGAGCAGTACTTC. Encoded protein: CASSPNRGGVYEQYF.

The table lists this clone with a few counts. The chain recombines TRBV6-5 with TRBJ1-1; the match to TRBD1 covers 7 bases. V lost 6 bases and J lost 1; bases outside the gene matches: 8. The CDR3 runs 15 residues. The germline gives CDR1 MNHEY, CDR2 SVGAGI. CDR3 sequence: CASRVISGGNTEAFF. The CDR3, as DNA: TGTGCCAGCAGAGTTATCTCAGGGGGGAACACTGAAGCTTTCTTT.

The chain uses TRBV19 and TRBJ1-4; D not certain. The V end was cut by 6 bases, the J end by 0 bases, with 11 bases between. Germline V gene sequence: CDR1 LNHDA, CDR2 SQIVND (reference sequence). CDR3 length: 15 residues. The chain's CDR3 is CASSRQHATNEKLFF. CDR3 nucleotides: TGTGCCAGTAGCCGGCAACACGCAACTAATGAAAAACTGTTTTTT.

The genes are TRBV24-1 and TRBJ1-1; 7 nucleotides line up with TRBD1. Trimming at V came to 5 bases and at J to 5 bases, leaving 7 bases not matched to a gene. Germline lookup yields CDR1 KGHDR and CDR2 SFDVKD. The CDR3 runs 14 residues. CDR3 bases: TGTGCCACCAGTGCAGGAGTCAGGGGGACTGAAGCTTTCTTT. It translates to CATSAGVRGTEAFF.

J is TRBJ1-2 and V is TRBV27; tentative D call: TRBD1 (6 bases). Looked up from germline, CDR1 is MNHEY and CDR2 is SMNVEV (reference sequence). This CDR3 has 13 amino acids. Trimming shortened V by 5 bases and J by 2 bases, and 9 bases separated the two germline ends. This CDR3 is CASSRQANYGYTF. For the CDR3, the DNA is TGTGCCAGCAGTCGACAGGCCAACTATGGCTACACCTTC.

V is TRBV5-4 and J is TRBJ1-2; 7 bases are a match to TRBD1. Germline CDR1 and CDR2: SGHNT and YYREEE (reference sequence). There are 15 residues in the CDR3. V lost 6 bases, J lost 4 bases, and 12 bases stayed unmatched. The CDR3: CASTDREGRFYGYTF. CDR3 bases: TGTGCCAGCACAGACAGGGAGGGACGTTTCTATGGCTACACCTTC.

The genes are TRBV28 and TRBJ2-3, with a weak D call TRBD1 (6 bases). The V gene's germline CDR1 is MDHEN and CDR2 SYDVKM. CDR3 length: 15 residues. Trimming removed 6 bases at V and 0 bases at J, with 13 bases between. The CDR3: CASSLTGPSTDTQYF. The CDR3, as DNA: TGTGCCAGCAGCCTTACAGGGCCTAGCACAGATACGCAGTATTTT.

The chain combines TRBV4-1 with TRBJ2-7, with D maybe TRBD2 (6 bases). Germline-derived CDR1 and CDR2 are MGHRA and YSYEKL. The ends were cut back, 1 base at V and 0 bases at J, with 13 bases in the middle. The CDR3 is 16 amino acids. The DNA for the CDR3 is TGCGCCAGCAGCCAAGCCACCGGGGGTAACTCCTACGAGCAGTACTTC. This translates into CASSQATGGNSYEQYF.

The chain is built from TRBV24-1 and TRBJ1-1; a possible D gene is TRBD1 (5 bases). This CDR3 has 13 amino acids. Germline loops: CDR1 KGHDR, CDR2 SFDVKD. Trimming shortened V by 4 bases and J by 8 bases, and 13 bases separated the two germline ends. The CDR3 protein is CATSDMGRTEAFF. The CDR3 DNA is TGTGCCACCAGTGACATGGGACGTACGGAAGCTTTCTTT.

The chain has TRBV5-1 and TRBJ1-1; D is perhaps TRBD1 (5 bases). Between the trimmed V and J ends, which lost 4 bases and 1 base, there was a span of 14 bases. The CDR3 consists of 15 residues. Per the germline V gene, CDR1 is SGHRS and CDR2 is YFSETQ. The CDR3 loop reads CASSIGALWNTEAFF. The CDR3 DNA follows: TGCGCCAGCAGCATCGGGGCTCTCTGGAACACTGAAGCTTTCTTT.

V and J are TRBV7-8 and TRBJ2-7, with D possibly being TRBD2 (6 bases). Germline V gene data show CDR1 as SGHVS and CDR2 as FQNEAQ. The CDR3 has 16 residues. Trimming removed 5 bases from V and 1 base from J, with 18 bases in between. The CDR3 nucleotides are TGTGCCAGCAGCCGAGGGGCGGGAATAGAATCCTACGAGCAGTACTTC. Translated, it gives CASSRGAGIESYEQYF. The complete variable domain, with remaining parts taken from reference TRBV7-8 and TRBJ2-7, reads GAGVSQSPRYKVAKRGQDVALRCDPISGHVSLFWYQQALGQGPEFLTYFQNEAQLDKSGLPSDRFFAERPEGSVSTLKIQRTQQEDSAVYLCASSRGAGIESYEQYFGPGTRLTVT.

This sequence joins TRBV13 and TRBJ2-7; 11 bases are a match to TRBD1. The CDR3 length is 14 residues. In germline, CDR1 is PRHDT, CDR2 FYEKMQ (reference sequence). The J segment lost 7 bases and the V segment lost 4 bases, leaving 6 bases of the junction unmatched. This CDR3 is CASSSGQGVGEQYF. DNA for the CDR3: TGTGCCAGCAGCTCGGGACAGGGGGTGGGGGAGCAGTACTTC.

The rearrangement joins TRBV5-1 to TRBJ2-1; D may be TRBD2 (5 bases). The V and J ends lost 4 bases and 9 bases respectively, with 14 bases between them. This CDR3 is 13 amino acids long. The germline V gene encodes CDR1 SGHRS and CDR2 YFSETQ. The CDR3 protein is CASSTGLGGEQFF. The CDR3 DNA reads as TGCGCCAGCAGCACTGGACTCGGCGGTGAGCAGTTCTTC.

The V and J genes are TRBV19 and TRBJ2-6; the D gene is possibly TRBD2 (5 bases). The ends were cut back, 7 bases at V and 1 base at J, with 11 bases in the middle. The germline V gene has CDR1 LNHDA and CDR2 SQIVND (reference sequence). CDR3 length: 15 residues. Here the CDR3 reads CASKLGVSGANVLTF. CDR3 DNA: TGTGCCAGTAAACTAGGCGTTTCTGGGGCCAACGTCCTGACTTTC.

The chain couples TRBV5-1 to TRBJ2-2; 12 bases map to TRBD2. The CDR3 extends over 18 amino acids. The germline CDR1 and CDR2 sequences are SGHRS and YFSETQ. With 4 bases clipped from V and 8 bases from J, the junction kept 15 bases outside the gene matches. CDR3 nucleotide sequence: TGCGCCAGCAGCCCTACCCCACTCCTAGCGGGAGGGCCTGGGGAGCTGTTTTTT. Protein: CASSPTPLLAGGPGELFF.

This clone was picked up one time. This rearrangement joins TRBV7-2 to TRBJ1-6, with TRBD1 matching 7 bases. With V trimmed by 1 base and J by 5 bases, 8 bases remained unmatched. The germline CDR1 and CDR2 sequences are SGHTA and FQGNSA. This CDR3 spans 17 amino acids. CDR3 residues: CASSLGYRDRDNSPLHF. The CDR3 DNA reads TGTGCCAGCAGCTTAGGCTACCGGGACAGAGATAATTCACCCCTCCACTTT.

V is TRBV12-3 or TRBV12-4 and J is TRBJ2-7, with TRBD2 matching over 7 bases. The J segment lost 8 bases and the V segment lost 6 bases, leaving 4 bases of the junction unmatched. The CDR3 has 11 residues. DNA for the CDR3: TGTGCCAGCAGCCCCGGGACTAAGCAGTACTTC. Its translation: CASSPGTKQYF.

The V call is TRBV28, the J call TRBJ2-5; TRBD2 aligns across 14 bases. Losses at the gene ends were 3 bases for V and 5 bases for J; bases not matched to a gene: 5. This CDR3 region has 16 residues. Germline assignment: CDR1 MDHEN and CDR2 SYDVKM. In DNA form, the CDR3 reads TGTGCCAGCAGTTTCGATGGACTAGCGGGAGGTGAGACCCAGTACTTC. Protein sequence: CASSFDGLAGGETQYF.

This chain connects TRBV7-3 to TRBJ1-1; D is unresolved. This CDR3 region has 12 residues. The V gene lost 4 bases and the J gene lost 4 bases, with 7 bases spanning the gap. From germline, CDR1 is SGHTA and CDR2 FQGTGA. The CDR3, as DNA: TGTGCCAGCAGCTCGGCAGGCACTGAAGCTTTCTTT. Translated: CASSSAGTEAFF. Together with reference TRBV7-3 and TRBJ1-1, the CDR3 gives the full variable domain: GAGVSQTPSNKVTEKGKYVELRCDPISGHTALYWYRQSLGQGPEFLIYFQGTGAADDSGLPNDRFFAVRPEGSVSTLKIQRTERGDSAVYLCASSSAGTEAFFGQGTRLTVV.

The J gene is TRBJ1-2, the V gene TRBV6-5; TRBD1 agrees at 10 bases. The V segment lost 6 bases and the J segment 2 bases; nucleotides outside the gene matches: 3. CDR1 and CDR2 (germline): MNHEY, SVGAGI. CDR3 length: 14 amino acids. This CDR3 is CASSLDRGNYGYTF. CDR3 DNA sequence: TGTGCCAGCAGCCTGGACAGGGGGAACTATGGCTACACCTTC.

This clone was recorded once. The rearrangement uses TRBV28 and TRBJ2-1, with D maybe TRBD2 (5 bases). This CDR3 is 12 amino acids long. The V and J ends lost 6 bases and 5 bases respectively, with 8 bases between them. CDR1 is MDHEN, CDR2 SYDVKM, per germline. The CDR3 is CASSGLNNEQFF. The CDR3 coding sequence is TGTGCCAGCAGCGGACTTAACAATGAGCAGTTCTTC.

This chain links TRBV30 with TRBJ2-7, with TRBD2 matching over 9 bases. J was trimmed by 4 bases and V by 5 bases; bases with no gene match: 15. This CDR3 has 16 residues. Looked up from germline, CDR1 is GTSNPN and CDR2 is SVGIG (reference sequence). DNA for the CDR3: TGTGCCTGGCGAGACTTACATAGCGGGAGTCGATACGAGCAGTACTTC. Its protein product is CAWRDLHSGSRYEQYF.

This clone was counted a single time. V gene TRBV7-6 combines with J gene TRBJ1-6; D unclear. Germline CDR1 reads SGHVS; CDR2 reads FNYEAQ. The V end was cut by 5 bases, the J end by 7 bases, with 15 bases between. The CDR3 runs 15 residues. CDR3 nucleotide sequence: TGTGCCAGCAGCCCTTGGACGGTTCTAAATTCACCCCTCCACTTT. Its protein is CASSPWTVLNSPLHF.

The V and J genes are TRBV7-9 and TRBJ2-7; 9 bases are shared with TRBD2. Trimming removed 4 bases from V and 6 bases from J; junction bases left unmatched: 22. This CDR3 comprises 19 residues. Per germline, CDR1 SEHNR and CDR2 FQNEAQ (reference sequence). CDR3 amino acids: CASSSRGAGEGLATVEQYF. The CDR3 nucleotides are TGTGCCAGCAGCTCTCGGGGGGCAGGAGAGGGACTAGCAACCGTCGAGCAGTACTTC.

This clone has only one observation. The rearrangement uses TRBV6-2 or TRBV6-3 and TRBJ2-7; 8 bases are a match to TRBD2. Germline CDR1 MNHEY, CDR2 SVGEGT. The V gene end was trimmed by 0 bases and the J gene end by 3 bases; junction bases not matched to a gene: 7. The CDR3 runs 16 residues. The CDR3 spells CASSYSRAGGRYEQYF. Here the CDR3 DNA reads TGTGCCAGCAGTTACTCGCGTGCGGGAGGTCGCTACGAGCAGTACTTC.

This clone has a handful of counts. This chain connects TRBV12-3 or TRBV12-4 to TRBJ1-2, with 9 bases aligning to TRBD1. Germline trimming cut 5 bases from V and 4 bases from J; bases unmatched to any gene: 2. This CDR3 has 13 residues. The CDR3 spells CASSRTGAYGYTF. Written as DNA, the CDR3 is TGTGCCAGCAGTCGGACAGGGGCCTATGGCTACACCTTC.

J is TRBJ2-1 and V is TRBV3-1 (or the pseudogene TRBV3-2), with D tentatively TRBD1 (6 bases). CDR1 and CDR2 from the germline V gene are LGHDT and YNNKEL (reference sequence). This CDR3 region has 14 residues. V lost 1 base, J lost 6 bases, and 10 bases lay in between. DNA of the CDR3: TGTGCCAGCAGCCAAGGCAGGGGTTTCAATGAGCAGTTCTTC. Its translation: CASSQGRGFNEQFF.

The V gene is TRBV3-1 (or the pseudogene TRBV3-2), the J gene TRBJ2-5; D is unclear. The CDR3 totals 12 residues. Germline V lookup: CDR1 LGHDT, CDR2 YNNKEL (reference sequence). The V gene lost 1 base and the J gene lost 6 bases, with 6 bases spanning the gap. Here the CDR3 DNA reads TGTGCCAGCAGCCAAGTAGAGAAGACCCAGTACTTC. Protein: CASSQVEKTQYF.

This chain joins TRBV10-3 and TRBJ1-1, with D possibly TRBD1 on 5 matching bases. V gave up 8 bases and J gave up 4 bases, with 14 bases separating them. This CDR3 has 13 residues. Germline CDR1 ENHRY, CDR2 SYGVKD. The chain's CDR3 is CAIRGSGSTEAFF. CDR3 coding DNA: TGTGCCATCCGGGGCTCAGGGAGCACTGAAGCTTTCTTT.